The 12 T cell receptor beta chains below were found in one sample sequenced in a study of PD-L1 blockade in urothelial cancer. Noted time point: peripheral blood 6 weeks after treatment start. The repertoire was sequenced with immunoSEQ multiplex PCR; TCRdb's copy has only in-frame clones and lacks some. This table has 95,000 to 130,000 clones, 80% to 90% appearing once. The input for sequencing was PBMCs, taken around atezolizumab (anti-PD-L1) treatment. Receptor source: a man aged 60-69 years with urothelial cancer.

The chain employs TRBV4-3 and TRBJ2-7; TRBD2 agrees at 11 bases. Germline V gene sequence: CDR1 LGHNA, CDR2 YSLEER. V was clipped by 0 bases and J by 2 bases; unmatched bases: 21. This CDR3 is built from 22 residues. CDR3 region: CASSQEVISLVTSGGAAYEQYF. The CDR3 region has the DNA TGCGCCAGCAGCCAAGAGGTAATCAGTCTGGTAACTAGCGGGGGAGCAGCCTACGAGCAGTACTTC.

This sequence joins TRBV19 and TRBJ2-5; TRBD1 agrees at 9 bases. The CDR3 totals 14 residues. The germline V gene encodes CDR1 LNHDA and CDR2 SQIVND (reference sequence). V lost 6 bases, J lost 5 bases, and 7 bases stayed unmatched. As DNA, the CDR3 is TGTGCCAGTAGGGCGGGACAGGGCTGGGAGACCCAGTACTTC. It is translated as CASRAGQGWETQYF. The variable domain in full, completed from reference TRBV19 and TRBJ2-5, reads DGGITQSPKYLFRKEGQNVTLSCEQNLNHDAMYWYRQDPGQGLRLIYYSQIVNDFQKGDIAEGYSVSREKKESFPLTVTSAQKNPTAFYLCASRAGQGWETQYFGPGTRLLVL.

The chain combines TRBV28 with TRBJ1-4; D may be TRBD1 (5 bases). Germline V gene lookup returns CDR1 MDHEN and CDR2 SYDVKM. This CDR3 spans 12 amino acids. V was cut by 7 bases and J by 11 bases, with 14 bases left in between. The CDR3 sequence is CASTGSGLKLFF. Written as DNA, the CDR3 is TGTGCCAGCACAGGATCAGGGTTGAAACTGTTTTTT.

The chain carries TRBV27 and TRBJ1-5; D gene uncertain. This CDR3 is built from 16 residues. The V and J ends lost 2 bases and 2 bases respectively, with 13 bases between them. Germline CDR1 reads MNHEY; CDR2 reads SMNVEV (reference sequence). The CDR3 DNA follows: TGTGCCAGCAGTTTACACAGCCTTAACGGCAATCAGCCCCAGCATTTT. This sequence encodes CASSLHSLNGNQPQHF.

This clone was recorded only once. The rearrangement links TRBV19 to TRBJ1-5; D uncertain. Germline V lookup: CDR1 LNHDA, CDR2 SQIVND (reference sequence). Trimming took 3 bases from V and 0 from J, leaving 12 bases between them. The CDR3 length is 16 residues. The CDR3 nucleotides read TGTGCCAGTAGTATGAGGGTTTTCTATAGCAATCAGCCCCAGCATTTT. This translates into CASSMRVFYSNQPQHF.

The chain uses TRBV27 and TRBJ2-3; 10 nucleotides agree with TRBD1. CDR1 and CDR2 (germline): MNHEY, SMNVEV (reference sequence). This CDR3 contains 16 residues. J lost 2 bases, V lost 5 bases, and 7 bases had no gene match. DNA for the CDR3: TGTGCCAGCAGTCTAAGGACAGGGGGGTACACAGATACGCAGTATTTT. Translation: CASSLRTGGYTDTQYF.

J is TRBJ2-4 and V is TRBV5-5; TRBD1 agrees at 9 bases. This CDR3 spans 15 amino acids. J lost 4 bases, V lost 0 bases, and 2 bases had no gene match. CDR1 and CDR2 from the germline V gene are SGHKS and YYEKEE (reference sequence). The CDR3 bases are TGTGCCAGCAGCTTGGGGACAGGGGAAAAAAACATTCAGTACTTC. It codes for CASSLGTGEKNIQYF.

The chain is built from TRBV9 and TRBJ1-2; 7 nucleotides match TRBD1. There are 15 residues in the CDR3. J lost 0 bases, V lost 3 bases, and 5 bases had no gene match. Germline CDR1 and CDR2: SGDLS and YYNGEE. This CDR3 reads CASSAWDSSNYGYTF. The CDR3 DNA is TGTGCCAGCAGCGCTTGGGACAGTTCTAACTATGGCTACACCTTC.

This clone was detected once. The V and J genes are TRBV18 and TRBJ2-3; no firm D call. The CDR3 extends over 16 amino acids. The V gene lost 3 bases and the J gene lost 2 bases, with 15 bases spanning the gap. Germline CDR1 and CDR2: KGHSH and LQKENI. The chain's CDR3 is CASSPMRPKLTDTQYF. The CDR3 DNA sequence: TGTGCCAGCTCACCTATGAGGCCGAAGCTCACAGATACGCAGTATTTT.

The chain is built from TRBV5-4 and TRBJ2-5; 7 nucleotides agree with TRBD1. The CDR3 extends over 17 amino acids. The junction had 15 bases not matched to a gene; V was cut back by 3 bases and J by 4 bases. In germline, CDR1 is SGHNT, CDR2 YYREEE (reference sequence). The DNA for the CDR3 is TGTGCCAGCAGCTCACAAAAACAGGGGCGGTTAAGAGAGACCCAGTACTTC. Protein product: CASSSQKQGRLRETQYF.

V usage is TRBV7-9 and J usage is TRBJ1-2; unclear D gene. The CDR3 loop spans 13 amino acids. V was trimmed by 4 bases and J by 8 bases, leaving 14 bases between them. Germline-derived CDR1 and CDR2 are SEHNR and FQNEAQ (reference sequence). CDR3 sequence: CASSSEVLGGYTF. DNA for the CDR3: TGTGCCAGCAGCTCAGAGGTCCTCGGGGGCTACACCTTC.

V usage is TRBV28 and J usage is TRBJ2-2; no clear D gene. V lost 2 bases to trimming and J lost 1 base, with 14 bases between them. This CDR3 comprises 17 residues. Germline V gene data show CDR1 as MDHEN and CDR2 as SYDVKM. The CDR3 loop is CASSLGLGAVNTGELFF. DNA for the CDR3: TGTGCCAGCAGTTTAGGCCTTGGAGCAGTGAACACCGGGGAGCTGTTTTTT.